This is a list of T cell receptor beta chains from one sample in a study of cytomegalovirus exposure and HLA in healthy donors. TCRdb's table, derived via immunoSEQ multiplex PCR, lists solely in-frame clones and lacks some. This table lists fewer than 100,000 clones. What was sequenced was PBMCs. These receptor sequences come from a man in his forties or fifties in good health and CMV-seronegative. Both conserved end residues are part of each CDR3. Fields, in order: CDR3 DNA, CDR3 protein, J gene, D gene, V gene. The D gene is left open where the match is weak.

cdr3_nt: TGCAGCGTTGGGTATTCCCAGGGGGGAAAGGGTCAGCCCCAGCATTTT
cdr3_aa: CSVGYSQGGKGQPQHF
j_call: TRBJ1-5
d_call: TRBD1
v_call: TRBV29-1

cdr3_nt: TGTGCCAGCAGCTCCGGGACAGGGGACTATGGCTACACCTTC
cdr3_aa: CASSSGTGDYGYTF
j_call: TRBJ1-2
d_call: TRBD1
v_call: TRBV28

cdr3_nt: TGTGCCAGCACCGTTGACAGGGTCTCTTTTCTTAACACTGAAGCTTTCTTT
cdr3_aa: CASTVDRVSFLNTEAFF
j_call: TRBJ1-1
d_call: TRBD1
v_call: TRBV28

cdr3_nt: TGTGCCAGCAGCCCGAGTAGCGGGGGAGCGATAGGTACAGGTCCAGATACGCAGTATTTT
cdr3_aa: CASSPSSGGAIGTGPDTQYF
j_call: TRBJ2-3
d_call: TRBD2
v_call: TRBV7-6

cdr3_nt: TGTGCCAGTGTAACAGGGGAAGGGGGATATTCACCCCTCCACTTT
cdr3_aa: CASVTGEGGYSPLHF
j_call: TRBJ1-6
d_call: TRBD1
v_call: TRBV28

cdr3_nt: TGCGCCAGTGTCTCAACCTCCTTTGCGGGGGGCCGGGAGACCCAGTACTTC
cdr3_aa: CASVSTSFAGGRETQYF
j_call: TRBJ2-5
d_call: TRBD2
v_call: TRBV5-1

cdr3_nt: TGTGCCAGCACTACCTTTGGGGCCAACGTCCTGACTTTC
cdr3_aa: CASTTFGANVLTF
j_call: TRBJ2-6
d_call: .
v_call: TRBV6-1

cdr3_nt: TGTGCCAGCAGCTTAGATGCGGGGCTACATACGCAGTATTTT
cdr3_aa: CASSLDAGLHTQYF
j_call: TRBJ2-3
d_call: .
v_call: TRBV7-6

cdr3_nt: TGTGCCAGCAGCTTAGCGGAGGCCGGCTACACCTTC
cdr3_aa: CASSLAEAGYTF
j_call: TRBJ1-2
d_call: .
v_call: TRBV7-9

cdr3_nt: TGTGCCAGCAGCCGACAGGAGAACACTGAAGCTTTCTTT
cdr3_aa: CASSRQENTEAFF
j_call: TRBJ1-1
d_call: .
v_call: TRBV14

cdr3_nt: TGCGCCAGCAGCCAAGATCGGAGCACGGTGGGTGAAAAACTGTTTTTT
cdr3_aa: CASSQDRSTVGEKLFF
j_call: TRBJ1-4
d_call: .
v_call: TRBV4-3

cdr3_nt: TGTGCCAGCAGCAAAGGGGTGGGCGGGGAGCTGTTTTTT
cdr3_aa: CASSKGVGGELFF
j_call: TRBJ2-2
d_call: .
v_call: TRBV28

cdr3_nt: TGCGCCAGCAGCTTTGGTCAGGAAAGGGAGACCCAGTACTTC
cdr3_aa: CASSFGQERETQYF
j_call: TRBJ2-5
d_call: .
v_call: TRBV5-1

cdr3_nt: TGCGCCAGCAGCCAAGACAGACAGAGCCTAAATGAAAAACTGTTTTTT
cdr3_aa: CASSQDRQSLNEKLFF
j_call: TRBJ1-4
d_call: .
v_call: TRBV4-3

cdr3_nt: TGTGCCAGCAGTTCCCTAGCGGGGGCGGCAAGCGAGCAGTACTTC
cdr3_aa: CASSSLAGAASEQYF
j_call: TRBJ2-7
d_call: TRBD2
v_call: TRBV6-5

cdr3_nt: TGTGCCAGCAGCCTTCTACAGGGCCGTGCTGGGGGCTACACCTTC
cdr3_aa: CASSLLQGRAGGYTF
j_call: TRBJ1-2
d_call: .
v_call: TRBV7-2

cdr3_nt: TGTGCCAGCAGTCGAAGCAGGGGGCTTACTGAAGCTTTCTTT
cdr3_aa: CASSRSRGLTEAFF
j_call: TRBJ1-1
d_call: TRBD1
v_call: TRBV28

cdr3_nt: TGTGCCACCAGCGCCCGCGGGAACACTGAAGCTTTCTTT
cdr3_aa: CATSARGNTEAFF
j_call: TRBJ1-1
d_call: .
v_call: TRBV15

cdr3_nt: TGTGCCAGCGGTGTTGACAGGTCGACTGGCTACACCTTC
cdr3_aa: CASGVDRSTGYTF
j_call: TRBJ1-2
d_call: .
v_call: TRBV28

cdr3_nt: TGTGCTAGTGGTTTGGTGGACGGGACAGCTGGCTACACCTTC
cdr3_aa: CASGLVDGTAGYTF
j_call: TRBJ1-2
d_call: TRBD1
v_call: TRBV12-5

cdr3_nt: TGTGCCAGCAGTTTAGAGCCCCGAATGGGAGGCGAGCAGTACTTC
cdr3_aa: CASSLEPRMGGEQYF
j_call: TRBJ2-7
d_call: .
v_call: TRBV27

cdr3_nt: TGCGCCAGCAGGGTGGGGACAGGGGCGCAAGAGACCCAGTACTTC
cdr3_aa: CASRVGTGAQETQYF
j_call: TRBJ2-5
d_call: TRBD1
v_call: TRBV5-1

cdr3_nt: TGTGCCAGCAGCTTAGTAGAGGTCAGGGGCCGAAACACCATATATTTT
cdr3_aa: CASSLVEVRGRNTIYF
j_call: TRBJ1-3
d_call: .
v_call: TRBV7-2

cdr3_nt: TGTGCCAGCAGTGCCACAGGGGGCCAACAGCCCCAGCATTTT
cdr3_aa: CASSATGGQQPQHF
j_call: TRBJ1-5
d_call: TRBD1
v_call: TRBV2

cdr3_nt: TGTGCCAGCAGCGTTTCCAGACAGGGGTTTACTTGGGGTAACTATGGCTACACCTTC
cdr3_aa: CASSVSRQGFTWGNYGYTF
j_call: TRBJ1-2
d_call: TRBD1
v_call: TRBV9

cdr3_nt: TGTGCCAGCAGCTTACGAGAGACAGGGGCTTATTATAGCAATCAGCCCCAGCATTTT
cdr3_aa: CASSLRETGAYYSNQPQHF
j_call: TRBJ1-5
d_call: TRBD1
v_call: TRBV7-8

cdr3_nt: TGTGCCAGCGTGAGACAGGGGGAGACTGAAGCTTTCTTT
cdr3_aa: CASVRQGETEAFF
j_call: TRBJ1-1
d_call: TRBD1
v_call: TRBV28

cdr3_nt: TGTGCCAGCAGTGGCAGGGGGCTCGGGAACACTGAAGCTTTCTTT
cdr3_aa: CASSGRGLGNTEAFF
j_call: TRBJ1-1
d_call: TRBD1
v_call: TRBV2